The 11 T cell receptor beta chains listed next were all sequenced from one sample in a study of blood T cell repertoires in COVID-19. TCRdb's table, derived via immunoSEQ multiplex PCR, lists solely in-frame clones and lacks some. Of under 95,000 clones in the sample, around 86% were seen once. The sequencing sample was made of peripheral blood. Every receptor here comes from a man aged 35 to 55 with acute or convalescent COVID-19.

The chain joins TRBV7-6 to TRBJ2-5; 8 positions match TRBD2. The germline gives CDR1 SGHVS, CDR2 FNYEAQ. V lost 1 base to trimming and J lost 4 bases; unmatched junction nucleotides: 14. This CDR3 has 18 residues. CDR3 residues: CASSLGVAGSPGGETQYF. CDR3 sequence (DNA): TGTGCCAGCAGCTTAGGAGTAGCGGGGTCCCCCGGAGGAGAGACCCAGTACTTC.

The chain carries TRBV15 and TRBJ2-4; 7 nucleotides line up with TRBD1. Germline values: CDR1 LNHNV, CDR2 YYDKDF (reference sequence). The CDR3 runs to 17 residues. V was clipped by 1 base and J by 0 bases; unmatched bases: 6. In nucleotides, the CDR3 is TGTGCCACCAGCAGAGGGGACAGTTATTTAGCCAAAAACATTCAGTACTTC. Its protein is CATSRGDSYLAKNIQYF.

The chain combines TRBV7-9 with TRBJ2-3; weak D call: TRBD1 (5 bases). The CDR3 is made up of 15 amino acids. Germline V gives CDR1 SEHNR, CDR2 FQNEAQ (reference sequence). Between the trimmed V and J ends, which lost 1 base and 4 bases, there was a span of 12 bases. DNA of the CDR3: TGTGCCAGCAGCTTAGTAGCTGGCAGGGCAGATACGCAGTATTTT. This codes for CASSLVAGRADTQYF.

The chain recombines TRBV30 with TRBJ1-4; 7 bases line up with TRBD1. There are 14 residues in the CDR3. Per the germline V gene, CDR1 is GTSNPN and CDR2 is SVGIG (reference sequence). V trimming: 3 bases; J trimming: 6 bases; junction bases outside the gene matches: 7. The CDR3 here is CAWRPRGKDEKLFF. CDR3 in DNA: TGTGCCTGGAGACCCAGGGGGAAGGATGAAAAACTGTTTTTT.

The chain combines TRBV2 with TRBJ1-2, with a weak D call TRBD1 (5 bases). V gave up 7 bases and J gave up 6 bases, with 15 bases separating them. CDR3 length: 13 residues. CDR1 is SNHLY, CDR2 FYNNEI, per germline. CDR3 sequence: CASTQDSPNGYTF. The CDR3 coding sequence is TGTGCCAGCACCCAAGACAGCCCTAATGGCTACACCTTC.

This chain joins TRBV6-5 and TRBJ2-7, with D unclear. Germline CDR1 is MNHEY and CDR2 is SVGAGI. The V end was cut by 6 bases, the J end by 6 bases, with 18 bases between. The CDR3 extends over 14 amino acids. The CDR3 DNA reads TGTGCCAGCAGCCCCAGTGGAATCCCAGGCGAGCAGTACTTC. This encodes CASSPSGIPGEQYF.

The rearrangement uses TRBV4-3 and TRBJ1-1; D unresolved. Trimming took off 4 bases at V and 5 bases at J, with 11 bases between the two ends. This CDR3 contains 13 residues. Germline V gives CDR1 LGHNA, CDR2 YSLEER. CDR3 in amino acids: CASSLSGVTEAFF. The CDR3 bases are TGCGCCAGCAGCCTATCCGGGGTAACTGAAGCTTTCTTT.

This chain uses TRBV19 with TRBJ1-6; possibly TRBD1 for D (6 bases). This CDR3 comprises 14 residues. Germline CDR1 is LNHDA and CDR2 is SQIVND (reference sequence). V lost 3 bases to trimming and J lost 6 bases, with 9 bases between them. In DNA, the CDR3 is TGTGCCAGTAGTATTGGGGACACTAATTCACCCCTCCACTTT. It encodes CASSIGDTNSPLHF.

The chain carries TRBV19 and TRBJ2-7; 8 bases match TRBD1. Germline lookup yields CDR1 LNHDA and CDR2 SQIVND (reference sequence). The CDR3 consists of 13 residues. J lost 5 bases, V lost 10 bases, and 10 bases had no gene match. The CDR3 region has the DNA TGTGCCACTACCACAGCAGGGGGCAACGAGCAGTACTTC. Encoded protein: CATTTAGGNEQYF.

This clone was found once. The chain is built from TRBV25-1 and TRBJ1-1; D remains ambiguous. The CDR3 sequence is 11 residues long. The germline V and J ends were trimmed by 5 bases and 11 bases, with 12 bases remaining between them. The V gene's germline CDR1 is MGHDK and CDR2 SYGVNS. This CDR3 is CASSFTQKAFF. Here the CDR3 DNA reads TGTGCCAGCAGTTTCACGCAGAAGGCTTTCTTT.

The rearrangement uses TRBV30 and TRBJ1-6, with D unclear. The CDR3 totals 13 residues. Germline V gene sequence: CDR1 GTSNPN, CDR2 SVGIG (reference sequence). Trimming cost V 2 bases and J 4 bases, with 6 bases left between them. As DNA, the CDR3 is TGTGCCTGGAGTCCCGGGTATAATTCACCCCTCCACTTT. The encoded protein is CAWSPGYNSPLHF.